What follows describes a single T cell receptor beta chain. These data belong to a study of blood T cell repertoires in COVID-19. Study processing details: Reference gene primer amplification yielded estimated nucleated cell counts. The data were produced by immunoSEQ multiplex PCR, yet TCRdb's version contains in-frame clones alone and is incomplete. V, J and clone size reflect that table, while D and trimming were determined from the DNA. The sample holds 250,000 to 300,000 clones, roughly 90% seen once. This receptor was taken from a man aged 25-45 years with active or convalescent COVID-19. Sequencing input: peripheral blood.

The CDR3 here is CASSLGTGTNTGELFF. CDR3 bases: TGCGCCAGCAGCTTGGGTACAGGGACGAACACCGGGGAGCTGTTTTTT. The chain is built from TRBV5-1 and TRBJ2-2, with a possible D match to TRBD1 (6 bases). The CDR3 loop spans 16 amino acids. CDR1 SGHRS and CDR2 YFSETQ come from the germline V gene. Between the trimmed V and J ends, which lost 0 bases and 0 bases, there was a span of 9 bases.